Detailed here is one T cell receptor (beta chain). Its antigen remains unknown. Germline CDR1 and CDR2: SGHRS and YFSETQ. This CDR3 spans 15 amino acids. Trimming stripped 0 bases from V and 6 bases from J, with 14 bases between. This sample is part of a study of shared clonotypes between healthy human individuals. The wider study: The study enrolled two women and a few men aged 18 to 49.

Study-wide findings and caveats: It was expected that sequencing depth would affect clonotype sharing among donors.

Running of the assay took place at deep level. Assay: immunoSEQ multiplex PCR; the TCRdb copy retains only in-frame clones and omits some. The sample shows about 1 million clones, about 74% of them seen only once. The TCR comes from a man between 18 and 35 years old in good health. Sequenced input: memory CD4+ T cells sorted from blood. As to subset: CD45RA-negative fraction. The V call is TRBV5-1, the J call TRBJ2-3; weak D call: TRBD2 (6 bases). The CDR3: CASSLVSGVGDTQYF. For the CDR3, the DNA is TGCGCCAGCAGCTTGGTTTCGGGAGTCGGGGATACGCAGTATTTT.